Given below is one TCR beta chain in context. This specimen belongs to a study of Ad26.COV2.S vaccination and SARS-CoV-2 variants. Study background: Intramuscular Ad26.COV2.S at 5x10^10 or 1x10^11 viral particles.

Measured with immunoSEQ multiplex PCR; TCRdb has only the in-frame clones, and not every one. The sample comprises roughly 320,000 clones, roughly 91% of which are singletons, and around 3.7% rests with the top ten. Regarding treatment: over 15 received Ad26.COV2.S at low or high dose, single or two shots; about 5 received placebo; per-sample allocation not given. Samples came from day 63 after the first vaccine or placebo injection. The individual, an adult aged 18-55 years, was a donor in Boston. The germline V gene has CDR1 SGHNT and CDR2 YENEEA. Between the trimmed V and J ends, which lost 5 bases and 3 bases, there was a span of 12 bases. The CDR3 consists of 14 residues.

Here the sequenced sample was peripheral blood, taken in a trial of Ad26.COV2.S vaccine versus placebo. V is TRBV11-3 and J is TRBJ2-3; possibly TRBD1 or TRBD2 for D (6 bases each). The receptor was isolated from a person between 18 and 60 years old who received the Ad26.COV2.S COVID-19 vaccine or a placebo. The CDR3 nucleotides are TGTGCCAGCAGCCAGGGGACTGAGACAGATACGCAGTATTTT. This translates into CASSQGTETDTQYF.